This T cell receptor (beta chain) was retrieved from a study of beta chain features in type 1 diabetes. Study context: In all, 107,917,701 sorted cells from all samples were analyzed. Study-level results: Patients' naive, central memory and regulatory TCRB repertoires appeared more alike than those of healthy donors. For Type 1 diabetes patients, all four CD4+ subsets carried TCRB CDR3s that were moderately but significantly shorter. VDJ junctions in type 1 diabetes patients carried more deletions and fewer insertions.

This clone was counted between two and nine times. Antigen specificity is unknown. The sequenced template was cDNA made from the entire isolated RNA. This table comes from immunoSEQ multiplex PCR, and its TCRdb copy is limited to in-frame clones, with some not included. The sample carries 640,000 or so clones, over 10% recorded once. The CDR3 sequence is 13 residues long. In germline, CDR1 is LNHNV, CDR2 YYDKDF (reference sequence). V was clipped by 5 bases and J by 5 bases, with 10 bases between them. A CD45RO/CCR7/CD25/CD127/CD95/CD27 panel sorted naive, central memory, regulatory and stem cell-like memory CD4+ cells.

The chain combines TRBV15 with TRBJ1-5; D might be TRBD1 (6 bases). The clonotype comes from a man between 18 and 35 years old with type 1 diabetes. Sequenced: naive CD4+ T cells from blood. The CDR3 loop is CATSQTGYQPQHF. As DNA, the CDR3 is TGTGCCACCAGCCAAACAGGGTATCAGCCCCAGCATTTT.